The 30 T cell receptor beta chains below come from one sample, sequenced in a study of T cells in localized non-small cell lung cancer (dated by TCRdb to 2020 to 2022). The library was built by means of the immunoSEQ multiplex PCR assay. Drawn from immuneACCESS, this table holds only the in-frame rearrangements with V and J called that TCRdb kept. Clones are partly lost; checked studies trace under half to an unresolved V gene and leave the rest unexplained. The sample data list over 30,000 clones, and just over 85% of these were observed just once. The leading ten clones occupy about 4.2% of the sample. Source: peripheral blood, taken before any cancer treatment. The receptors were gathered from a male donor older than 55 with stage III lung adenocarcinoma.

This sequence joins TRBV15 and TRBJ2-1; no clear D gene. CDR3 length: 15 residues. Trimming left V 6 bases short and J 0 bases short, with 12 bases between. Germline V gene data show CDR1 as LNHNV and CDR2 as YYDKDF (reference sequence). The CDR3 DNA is TGTGCCACCAGTCTATATGGGGACTCCTACAATGAGCAGTTCTTC. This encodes CATSLYGDSYNEQFF.

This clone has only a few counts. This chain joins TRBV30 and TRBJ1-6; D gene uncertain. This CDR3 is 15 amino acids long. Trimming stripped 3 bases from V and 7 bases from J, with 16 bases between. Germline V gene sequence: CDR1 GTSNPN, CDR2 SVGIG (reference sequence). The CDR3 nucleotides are TGTGCCTGGAGCCTCCTGATAGACGGGAATTCACCCCTCCACTTT. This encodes CAWSLLIDGNSPLHF.

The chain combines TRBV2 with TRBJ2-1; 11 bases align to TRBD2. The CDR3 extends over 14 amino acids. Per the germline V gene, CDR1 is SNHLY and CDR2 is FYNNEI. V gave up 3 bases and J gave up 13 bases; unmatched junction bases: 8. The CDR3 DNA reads TGTGCCAGCAGTGACGGGGGACTAGCGGCCCGTCAGTTCTTC. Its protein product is CASSDGGLAARQFF.

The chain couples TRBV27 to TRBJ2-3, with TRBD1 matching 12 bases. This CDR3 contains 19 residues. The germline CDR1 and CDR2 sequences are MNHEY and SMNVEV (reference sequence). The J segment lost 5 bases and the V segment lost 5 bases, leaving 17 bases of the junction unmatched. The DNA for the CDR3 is TGTGCCAGCAGTCCCACTATTAGGGGACAGGGGGCTAGGGGAGATACGCAGTATTTT. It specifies CASSPTIRGQGARGDTQYF.

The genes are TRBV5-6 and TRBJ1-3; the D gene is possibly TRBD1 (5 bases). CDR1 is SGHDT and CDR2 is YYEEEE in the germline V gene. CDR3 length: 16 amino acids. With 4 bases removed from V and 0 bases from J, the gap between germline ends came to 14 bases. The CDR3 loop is CASSPNRGRSGNTIYF. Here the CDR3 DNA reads TGTGCCAGCAGCCCAAACCGGGGCCGCTCTGGAAACACCATATATTTT.

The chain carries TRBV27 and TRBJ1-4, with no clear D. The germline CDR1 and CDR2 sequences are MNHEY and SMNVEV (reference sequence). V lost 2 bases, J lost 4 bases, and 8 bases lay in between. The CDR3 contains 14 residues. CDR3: CASSLVGINEKLFF. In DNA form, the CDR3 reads TGTGCCAGCAGTTTAGTCGGGATTAATGAAAAACTGTTTTTT. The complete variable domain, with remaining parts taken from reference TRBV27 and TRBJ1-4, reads EAQVTQNPRYLITVTGKKLTVTCSQNMNHEYMSWYRQDPGLGLRQIYYSMNVEVTDKGDVPEGYKVSRKEKRNFPLILESPSPNQTSLYFCASSLVGINEKLFFGSGTQLSVL.

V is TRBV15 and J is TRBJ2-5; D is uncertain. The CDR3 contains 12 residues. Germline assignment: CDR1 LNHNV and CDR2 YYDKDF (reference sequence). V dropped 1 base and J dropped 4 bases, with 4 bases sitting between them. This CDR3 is CATSRGLETQYF. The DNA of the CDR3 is TGTGCCACCAGCAGAGGGCTAGAGACCCAGTACTTC.

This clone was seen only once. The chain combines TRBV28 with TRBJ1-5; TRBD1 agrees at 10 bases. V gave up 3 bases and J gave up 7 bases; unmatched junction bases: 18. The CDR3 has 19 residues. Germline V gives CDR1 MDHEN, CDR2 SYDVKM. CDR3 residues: CASSFPARGTGVLVQPQHF. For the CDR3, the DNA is TGTGCCAGCAGTTTCCCGGCCCGTGGGACAGGGGTCCTGGTCCAGCCCCAGCATTTT.

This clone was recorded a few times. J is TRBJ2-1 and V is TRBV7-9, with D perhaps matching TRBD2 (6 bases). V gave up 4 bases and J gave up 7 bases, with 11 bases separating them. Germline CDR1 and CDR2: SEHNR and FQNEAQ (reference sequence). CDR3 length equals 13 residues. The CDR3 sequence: CASSYRRGNEQFF. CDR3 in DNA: TGTGCCAGCAGCTACCGCCGGGGGAATGAGCAGTTCTTC.

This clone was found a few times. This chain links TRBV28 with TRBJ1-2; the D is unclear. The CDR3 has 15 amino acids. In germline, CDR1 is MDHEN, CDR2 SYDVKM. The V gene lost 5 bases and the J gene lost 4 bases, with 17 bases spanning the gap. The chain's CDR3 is CASSRKFTFTYGYTF. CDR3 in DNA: TGTGCCAGCAGTAGGAAGTTTACATTTACCTATGGCTACACCTTC.

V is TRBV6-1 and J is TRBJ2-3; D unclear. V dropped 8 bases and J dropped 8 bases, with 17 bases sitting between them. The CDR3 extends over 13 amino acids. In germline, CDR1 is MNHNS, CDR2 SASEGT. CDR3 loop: CASQERTKGTQYF. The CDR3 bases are TGTGCCAGCCAAGAACGAACTAAGGGTACGCAGTATTTT.

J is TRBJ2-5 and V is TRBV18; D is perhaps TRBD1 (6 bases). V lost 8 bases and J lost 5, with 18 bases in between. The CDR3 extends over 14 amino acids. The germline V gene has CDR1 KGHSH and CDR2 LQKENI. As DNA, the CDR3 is TGTGCCAGCGCTAGCAGACAGGCTACGGAGACCCAGTACTTC. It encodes CASASRQATETQYF. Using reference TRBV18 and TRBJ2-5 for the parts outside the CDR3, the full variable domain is NAGVMQNPRHLVRRRGQEARLRCSPMKGHSHVYWYRQLPEEGLKFMVYLQKENIIDESGMPKERFSAEFPKEGPSILRIQQVVRGDSAAYFCASASRQATETQYFGPGTRLLVL.

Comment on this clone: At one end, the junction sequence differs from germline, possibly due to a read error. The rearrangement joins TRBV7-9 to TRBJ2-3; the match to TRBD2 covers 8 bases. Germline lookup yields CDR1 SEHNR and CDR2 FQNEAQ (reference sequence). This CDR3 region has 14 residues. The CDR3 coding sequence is TGTGCCAGCGTGGGGCGGGGGGTCCCCCCTGCGGTTTTTTTT. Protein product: CASVGRGVPPAVFF.

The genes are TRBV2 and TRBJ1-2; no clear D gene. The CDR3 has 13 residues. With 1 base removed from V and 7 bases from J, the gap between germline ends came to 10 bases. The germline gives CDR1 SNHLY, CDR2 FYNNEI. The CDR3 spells CASSEEQIAGYTF. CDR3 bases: TGTGCCAGCAGTGAAGAGCAGATTGCTGGCTACACCTTC.

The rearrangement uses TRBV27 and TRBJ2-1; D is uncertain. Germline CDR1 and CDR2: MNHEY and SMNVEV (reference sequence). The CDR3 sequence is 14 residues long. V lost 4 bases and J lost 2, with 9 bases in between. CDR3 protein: CASSSSLAYNEQFF. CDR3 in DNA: TGTGCCAGCAGTTCCTCCTTAGCCTACAATGAGCAGTTCTTC.

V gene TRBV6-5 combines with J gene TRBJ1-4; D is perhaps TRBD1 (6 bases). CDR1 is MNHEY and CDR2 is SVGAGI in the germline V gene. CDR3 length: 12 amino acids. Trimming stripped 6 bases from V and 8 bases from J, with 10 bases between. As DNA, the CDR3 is TGTGCCAGCAGAAACGGACAGGAAAAACTGTTTTTT. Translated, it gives CASRNGQEKLFF.

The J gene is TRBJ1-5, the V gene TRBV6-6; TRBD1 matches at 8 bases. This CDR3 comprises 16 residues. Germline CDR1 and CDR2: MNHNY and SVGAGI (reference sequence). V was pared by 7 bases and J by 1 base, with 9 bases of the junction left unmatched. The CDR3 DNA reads TGTGCCAGCACTCTAATGGGACAGGCCAGCAATCAGCCCCAGCATTTT. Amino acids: CASTLMGQASNQPQHF.

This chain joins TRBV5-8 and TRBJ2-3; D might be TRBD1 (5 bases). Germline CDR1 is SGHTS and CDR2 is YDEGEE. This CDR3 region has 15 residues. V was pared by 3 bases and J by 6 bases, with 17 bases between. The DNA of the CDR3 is TGTGCCAGCAGCTCACCCTGGGCAGGGAACGATACGCAGTATTTT. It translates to CASSSPWAGNDTQYF.

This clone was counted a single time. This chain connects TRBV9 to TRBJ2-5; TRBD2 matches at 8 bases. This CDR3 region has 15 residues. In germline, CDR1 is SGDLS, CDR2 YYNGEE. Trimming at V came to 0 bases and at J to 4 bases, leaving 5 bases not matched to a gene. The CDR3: CASSVGGGTRETQYF. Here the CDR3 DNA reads TGTGCCAGCAGCGTAGGCGGGGGGACTAGAGAGACCCAGTACTTC.

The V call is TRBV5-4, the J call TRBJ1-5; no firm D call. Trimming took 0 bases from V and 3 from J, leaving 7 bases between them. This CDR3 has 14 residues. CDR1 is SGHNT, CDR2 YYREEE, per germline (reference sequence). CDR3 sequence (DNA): TGTGCCAGCAGCTTGGCTGGGGTCAATCAGCCCCAGCATTTT. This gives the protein CASSLAGVNQPQHF.

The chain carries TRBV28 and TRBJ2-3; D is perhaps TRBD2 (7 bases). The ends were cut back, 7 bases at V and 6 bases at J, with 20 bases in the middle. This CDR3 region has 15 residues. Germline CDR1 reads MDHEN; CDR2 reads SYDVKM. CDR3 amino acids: CASNLGGGRLDTQYF. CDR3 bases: TGTGCCAGCAATCTTGGGGGGGGGCGTCTGGATACGCAGTATTTT.

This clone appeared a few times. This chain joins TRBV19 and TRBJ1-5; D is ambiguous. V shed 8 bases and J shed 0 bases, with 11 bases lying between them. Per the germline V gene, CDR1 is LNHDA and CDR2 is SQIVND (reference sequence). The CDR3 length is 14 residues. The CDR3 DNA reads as TGTGCCAGTGCGTCACCTTATAGCAATCAGCCCCAGCATTTT. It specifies CASASPYSNQPQHF.

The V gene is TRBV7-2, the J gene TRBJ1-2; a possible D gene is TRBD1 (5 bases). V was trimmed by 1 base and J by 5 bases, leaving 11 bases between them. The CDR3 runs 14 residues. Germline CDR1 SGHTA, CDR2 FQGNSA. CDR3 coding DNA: TGTGCCAGCAGCTTAGTAGGGGAAAATTATGGCTACACCTTC. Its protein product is CASSLVGENYGYTF.

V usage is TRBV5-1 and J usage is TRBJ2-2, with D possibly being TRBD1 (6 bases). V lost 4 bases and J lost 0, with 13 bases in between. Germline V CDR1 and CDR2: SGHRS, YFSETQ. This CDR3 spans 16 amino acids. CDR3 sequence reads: CASSPSRQANTGELFF. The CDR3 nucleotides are TGCGCCAGCAGCCCCAGCAGACAGGCGAACACCGGGGAGCTGTTTTTT. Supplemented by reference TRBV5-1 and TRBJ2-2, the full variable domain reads KAGVTQTPRYLIKTRGQQVTLSCSPISGHRSVSWYQQTPGQGLQFLFEYFSETQRNKGNFPGRFSGRQFSNSRSEMNVSTLELGDSALYLCASSPSRQANTGELFFGEGSRLTVL.

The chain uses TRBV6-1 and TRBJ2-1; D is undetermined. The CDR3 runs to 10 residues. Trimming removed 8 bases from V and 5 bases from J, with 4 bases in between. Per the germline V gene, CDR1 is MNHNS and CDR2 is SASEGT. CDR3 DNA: TGTGCCAGCGGAGACAATGAGCAGTTCTTC. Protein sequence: CASGDNEQFF.

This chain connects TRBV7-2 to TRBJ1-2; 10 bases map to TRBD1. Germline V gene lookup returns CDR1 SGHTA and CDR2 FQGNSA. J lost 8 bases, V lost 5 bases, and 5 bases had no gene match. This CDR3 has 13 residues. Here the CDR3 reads CASSHRDRGGYTF. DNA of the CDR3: TGTGCCAGCAGCCACAGGGACAGGGGAGGCTACACCTTC.

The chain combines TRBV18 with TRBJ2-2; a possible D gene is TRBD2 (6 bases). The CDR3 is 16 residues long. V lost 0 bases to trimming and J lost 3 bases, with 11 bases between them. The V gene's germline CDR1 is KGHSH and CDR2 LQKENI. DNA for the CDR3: TGTGCCAGCTCACCACCGGCGGGACTTTACACCGGGGAGCTGTTTTTT. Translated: CASSPPAGLYTGELFF.

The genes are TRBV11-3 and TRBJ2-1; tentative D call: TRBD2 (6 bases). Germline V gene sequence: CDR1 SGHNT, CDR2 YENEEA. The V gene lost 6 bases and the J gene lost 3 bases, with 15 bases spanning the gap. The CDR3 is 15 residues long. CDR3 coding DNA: TGTGCCAGCAGTGGGGGGACCGCACTCTACAATGAGCAGTTCTTC. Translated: CASSGGTALYNEQFF. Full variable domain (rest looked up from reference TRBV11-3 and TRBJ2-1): EAGVVQSPRYKIIEKKQPVAFWCNPISGHNTLYWYLQNLGQGPELLIRYENEEAVDDSQLPKDRFSAERLKGVDSTLKIQPAELGDSAVYLCASSGGTALYNEQFFGPGTRLTVL.

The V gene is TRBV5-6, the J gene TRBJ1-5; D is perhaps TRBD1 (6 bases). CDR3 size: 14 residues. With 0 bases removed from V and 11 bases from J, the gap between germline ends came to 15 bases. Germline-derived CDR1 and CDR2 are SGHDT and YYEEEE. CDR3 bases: TGTGCCAGCAGCTTGGGACAGGCCAAATCCGCCCAGCATTTT. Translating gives CASSLGQAKSAQHF. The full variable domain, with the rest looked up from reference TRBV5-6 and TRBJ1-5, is DAGVTQSPTHLIKTRGQQVTLRCSPKSGHDTVSWYQQALGQGPQFIFQYYEEEERQRGNFPDRFSGHQFPNYSSELNVNALLLGDSALYLCASSLGQAKSAQHFGDGTRLSIL.

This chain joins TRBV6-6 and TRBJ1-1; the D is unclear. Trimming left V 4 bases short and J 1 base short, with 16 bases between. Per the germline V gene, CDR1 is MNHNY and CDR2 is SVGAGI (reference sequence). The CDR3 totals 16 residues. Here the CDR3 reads CASSSPWAGGNTEAFF. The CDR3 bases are TGTGCCAGCAGTTCCCCCTGGGCGGGAGGGAACACTGAAGCTTTCTTT.